This T cell receptor beta chain comes out of a study of PD-L1 blockade in urothelial cancer. Study results and limitations: At 3 weeks on treatment, tumor-associated clones expanded more with durable benefit.

Concerning this clone itself: Its cognate antigen is unknown.

Assay used: immunoSEQ multiplex PCR; TCRdb lists only in-frame clones, some missing. The sample carries about 91,000 clones, approximately 87% recorded once. Noted time point: peripheral blood 6 weeks after treatment start. The CDR3 consists of 13 residues. J was trimmed by 2 bases and V by 8 bases; bases with no gene match: 3. Germline V lookup: CDR1 SGHNT, CDR2 YENEEA. The source is a man aged 65 to 79 with urothelial cancer. The sample in question was PBMCs, obtained around atezolizumab (anti-PD-L1) treatment. The V and J genes are TRBV11-3 and TRBJ1-1, with 9 bases fitting TRBD1. The CDR3 loop reads CASRGQGNTEAFF. The CDR3 DNA is TGTGCCAGCCGGGGACAGGGAAACACTGAAGCTTTCTTT.